Listed here is a single T cell receptor (beta chain). Its specificity is unknown. The repertoire was sequenced with immunoSEQ multiplex PCR; TCRdb's copy has only in-frame clones and lacks some. Among about 160,000 clones listed, 90% to 95% were seen once. These data originate in a study of T cell responses to AZD1222 COVID-19 vaccine. Study-wide points: Regions 160-218 and 743-854 held dominance among vaccine-associated CD4 TCRs, which spanned spike. Samples come after the peak T cell response, not at day 14. Reportedly, nearly half the spike-specific TCRs target unmutated variant regions.

This CDR3 contains 15 residues. V gave up 5 bases and J gave up 0 bases, with 13 bases separating them. Germline lookup yields CDR1 SGHAT and CDR2 FQNNGV. The genes are TRBV11-2 and TRBJ1-1; tentative D call: TRBD1 (6 bases). The sample here was peripheral blood, taken on day 0 of AZD1222 vaccination. This receptor was taken from an adult in good health. The CDR3 loop is CASSTRTAMNTEAFF. The CDR3 DNA is TGTGCCAGCAGCACCCGGACAGCAATGAACACTGAAGCTTTCTTT. Variable domain in full (rest from reference TRBV11-2 and TRBJ1-1): EAGVAQSPRYKIIEKRQSVAFWCNPISGHATLYWYQQILGQGPKLLIQFQNNGVVDDSQLPKDRFSAERLKGVDSTLKIQPAKLEDSAVYLCASSTRTAMNTEAFFGQGTRLTVV.